These T cell receptor beta chains were read from a single sample in a study of T cells in Graves' hyperthyroidism and ophthalmopathy. TCRdb passed the multiplex PCR reads through MiXCR, listing each CDR3 protein once. The profile shows about 420,000 distinct CDR3 sequences, roughly 13% of them singletons. Sequenced: blood. The receptors stem from a woman between 18 and 30 years old with Graves' hyperthyroidism. Both conserved end residues are trimmed from each CDR3. Only some rows state a clone size, as once, few, many or a class for expanded clones.

clone size,J gene,V gene,CDR3 protein
many,TRBJ2-5,TRBV12-3/TRBV12-4,ASRGGRLETQY
many,TRBJ2-5,TRBV20-1,SARVTGQETQY
many,TRBJ2-7,TRBV7-3,ASSLQRGSSYEQY
many,TRBJ2-1,TRBV20-1,SARDLQDYNEQF
NA,TRBJ2-7,TRBV7-9,ASSPGFYGTGGEQY
NA,TRBJ2-5,TRBV3-1,ASSRGDTTQY
NA,TRBJ2-4,TRBV12-3/TRBV12-4,ASSSRDRLAKNIQY
few,TRBJ2-5,TRBV4-3,ASSELRQGSTQY
many,TRBJ2-7,TRBV11-2,ASSSGTGNYEQY
NA,TRBJ1-2,TRBV10-1,ASSDGVDYGYT
many,TRBJ2-7,TRBV7-2,ASSLGTSGGQY
many,TRBJ1-1,TRBV6-2/TRBV6-3,ASSYSGTGVRNTEAF
many,TRBJ2-7,TRBV11-1,ASSPRDQSYEQY
many,TRBJ2-5,TRBV6-2/TRBV6-3,ASRWGETQY
NA,TRBJ2-7,TRBV18,ASSGGQGLEQY
many,TRBJ2-7,TRBV7-8,ASSSPGTSGNYEQY
NA,TRBJ2-1,TRBV11-1,ASSFDRDVDEQF
few,TRBJ2-2,TRBV14,ASSQGLAGVFANPLNTGELF
many,TRBJ2-7,TRBV20-1,SAKRDVGTAEYYEQY